The 14 T cell receptor beta chains reported below all come from one sample, sequenced in a study of T cell repertoires in cytomegalovirus infection. TCRdb re-called the reads with MiXCR, one entry per CDR3 protein. The data show around 550,000 distinct CDR3 sequences, 26% seen once. Sequenced sample: PBMCs. All receptors derive from a human donor in good health (CMV status not recorded). Some clones in this sample may be carry-over from other donors' samples.

The chain has TRBV20-1 and TRBJ2-3; D ambiguous. V shed 1 base and J shed 4 bases, with 9 bases lying between them. Germline assignment: CDR1 DFQATT and CDR2 SNEGSKA (reference sequence). The CDR3 runs 13 residues. CDR3 amino acids: CSARVKGSDTQYF. DNA of the CDR3: TGCAGTGCTAGAGTGAAAGGGTCAGATACGCAGTATTTT.

The chain has TRBV11-2 and TRBJ2-5, with TRBD2 matching 8 bases. The CDR3 loop spans 16 amino acids. CDR1 SGHAT and CDR2 FQNNGV come from the germline V gene. Trimming removed 1 base from V and 5 bases from J; junction bases left unmatched: 9. CDR3 residues: CASSLGQMASGETQYF. CDR3 in DNA: TGTGCCAGCAGCTTAGGACAAATGGCTAGCGGGGAGACCCAGTACTTC.

This chain connects TRBV20-1 to TRBJ2-4, with D tentatively TRBD2 (6 bases). CDR3 length equals 14 residues. V dropped 5 bases and J dropped 8 bases, with 19 bases sitting between them. From germline, CDR1 is DFQATT and CDR2 SNEGSKA (reference sequence). This CDR3 reads CSAPSKAGGDIQYF. The CDR3 DNA follows: TGCAGTGCTCCCTCAAAGGCAGGCGGGGACATTCAGTACTTC.

This clonotype was observed many times. This rearrangement joins TRBV6-1 to TRBJ1-5; D remains ambiguous. The V and J ends lost 3 bases and 6 bases respectively, with 9 bases between them. The CDR3 is 13 residues long. The germline CDR1 and CDR2 sequences are MNHNS and SASEGT. CDR3 nucleotide sequence: TGTGCCAGCAGTGACATAGTAGTTCAGCCCCAGCATTTT. Translated, it gives CASSDIVVQPQHF.

The chain links TRBV10-3 to TRBJ1-1; tentatively, D is TRBD1 (5 bases). This CDR3 region has 14 residues. Trimming stripped 7 bases from V and 3 bases from J, with 15 bases between. The V gene's germline CDR1 is ENHRY and CDR2 SYGVKD. CDR3 nucleotides: TGTGCCATCACCCCAGGGTTTGGGTACACTGAAGCTTTCTTT. Encoded protein: CAITPGFGYTEAFF.

This clonotype was found a few times. The J gene is TRBJ2-1, the V gene TRBV11-2; 14 bases are shared with TRBD2. The V and J ends lost 5 bases and 7 bases, in that order; junction bases with no gene match: 7. CDR1 is SGHAT and CDR2 is FQNNGV in the germline V gene. The length of the CDR3 is 16 residues. In DNA, the CDR3 is TGTGCCAGCAGCCGCTCCGGGACTAGCGGGAGAAATGAGCAGTTCTTC. This translates into CASSRSGTSGRNEQFF.

This clonotype was seen a few times. The V gene is TRBV19, the J gene TRBJ1-5; TRBD1 aligns across 7 bases. Trimming took 5 bases from V and 5 from J; bases not matched to a gene: 9. CDR3 length: 15 amino acids. Germline-derived CDR1 and CDR2 are LNHDA and SQIVND (reference sequence). The chain's CDR3 is CASSVGRDRYQPQHF. The CDR3 bases are TGTGCCAGTAGTGTCGGCCGGGACAGATATCAGCCCCAGCATTTT.

Concerning this clonotype itself: The germline gene is not matched at one end of the junction; a read error may be the cause. V gene TRBV7-2 combines with J gene TRBJ2-5; no reliable D call. The CDR3 length is 13 residues. Germline V gene data show CDR1 as SGHTA and CDR2 as FQGNSA. The CDR3 nucleotides read TGTGCCAGCAGCTCGGCGTACCAAGCGACCCAGTACTTC. It encodes CASSSAYQATQYF. The full variable domain, rest sourced from reference TRBV7-2 and TRBJ2-5, is GAGVSQSPSNKVTEKGKDVELRCDPISGHTALYWYRQSLGQGLEFLIYFQGNSAPDKSGLPSDRFSAERTGGSVSTLTIQRTQQEDSAVYLCASSSAYQATQYFGPGTRLLVL.

The DNA of the CDR3 is TGTGCCAGCAGCTTAACGGGTCCCGGGGGTAACTATGGCTACACCTTC. Amino acid sequence: CASSLTGPGGNYGYTF. J is TRBJ1-2 and V is TRBV7-3; TRBD1 is a possible D gene (5 bases). The length of the CDR3 is 16 residues. Trimming took 0 bases from V and 1 from J, leaving 12 bases between them. Germline CDR1 SGHTA, CDR2 FQGTGA.

This clonotype was observed a few times. V is TRBV6-2 or TRBV6-3 and J is TRBJ2-7; a possible D gene is TRBD2 (6 bases). The length of the CDR3 is 14 residues. V gave up 5 bases and J gave up 0 bases, with 11 bases separating them. Germline V gives CDR1 MNHEY, CDR2 SVGEGT. In nucleotides, the CDR3 is TGTGCCAGCAGTGCGTATAGCGGCTCCTACGAGCAGTACGTC. It translates to CASSAYSGSYEQYV.

This clonotype came up a few times. The CDR3 protein is CASSRTVPSIDGYTF. The DNA for the CDR3 is TGTGCCAGCAGCAGGACAGTTCCCTCGATTGATGGCTACACCTTC. The V call is TRBV14, the J call TRBJ1-2; maybe TRBD1 (6 bases). V shed 5 bases and J shed 6 bases, with 19 bases lying between them. The germline CDR1 and CDR2 sequences are SGHDN and FVKESK. This CDR3 is 15 amino acids long.

This clonotype was observed many times. This chain joins TRBV7-2 and TRBJ2-5; D perhaps matches TRBD2 (6 bases). The CDR3 spans 17 residues. Trimming removed 1 base at V and 0 bases at J, with 15 bases between. Looked up from germline, CDR1 is SGHTA and CDR2 is FQGNSA. This chain's CDR3 is CASSLGGVAVYQETQYF. The CDR3, as DNA: TGTGCCAGCAGCTTAGGGGGTGTAGCGGTTTACCAAGAGACCCAGTACTTC.

The V and J genes are TRBV7-2 and TRBJ2-7; D unclear. The V gene's germline CDR1 is SGHTA and CDR2 FQGNSA. The CDR3 extends over 14 amino acids. The V end was cut by 4 bases, the J end by 0 bases, with 10 bases between. The CDR3 DNA reads TGTGCCAGCAGCTCCTCGCCAGCCTCCTACGAGCAGTACTTC. It encodes CASSSSPASYEQYF.

The chain combines TRBV10-3 with TRBJ2-5; D perhaps matches TRBD1 (5 bases). The V gene's germline CDR1 is ENHRY and CDR2 SYGVKD. The length of the CDR3 is 12 residues. V was trimmed by 5 bases and J by 5 bases, leaving 9 bases between them. Written as DNA, the CDR3 is TGTGCCATCAGTAGGGGTGAGGAGACCCAGTACTTC. Its translation is CAISRGEETQYF.